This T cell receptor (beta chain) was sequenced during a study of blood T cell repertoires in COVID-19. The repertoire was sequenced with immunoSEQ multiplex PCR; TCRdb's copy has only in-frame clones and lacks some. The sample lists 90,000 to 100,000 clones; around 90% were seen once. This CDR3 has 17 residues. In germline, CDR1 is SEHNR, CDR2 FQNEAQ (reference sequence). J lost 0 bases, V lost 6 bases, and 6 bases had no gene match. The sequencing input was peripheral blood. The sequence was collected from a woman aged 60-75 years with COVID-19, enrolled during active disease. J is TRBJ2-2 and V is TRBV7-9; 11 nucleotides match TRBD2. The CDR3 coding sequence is TGTGCCAGCAGACCCGGGACTAGCGGACCGAACACCGGGGAGCTGTTTTTT. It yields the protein CASRPGTSGPNTGELFF.